One T cell receptor (beta chain) is described in this entry. Its antigen is currently unknown. The data belong to a study of Ad26.COV2.S vaccination and SARS-CoV-2 variants. Study-wide findings and caveats: TCR breadth and depth analyses may have underestimated total T cell responses.

Only in-frame clones appear in the TCRdb table, and some are missing; sequencing was by immunoSEQ multiplex PCR. The sample holds roughly 400,000 clones, 90% seen once. Germline CDR1 is MNHEY and CDR2 is SVGAGI. CDR3 length: 13 amino acids. V shed 5 bases and J 11 bases; nucleotides not matched to a gene: 10. Noted treatment: some 20 received Ad26.COV2.S at low or high dose, single or two shots; five or six received placebo; per-sample allocation not given. All samples were drawn on day 63, counting from the first vaccine or placebo injection. The chain carries TRBV6-5 and TRBJ2-5; 8 bases fit TRBD2. The sample consisted of peripheral blood, taken in a trial of Ad26.COV2.S vaccine versus placebo. The receptor was isolated from a person between 18 and 59 years old who received the Ad26.COV2.S COVID-19 vaccine or a placebo. CDR3 sequence reads: CASSTTSAGLQYF. CDR3 DNA: TGTGCCAGCAGTACGACTAGCGCGGGGTTGCAGTACTTC.